This T cell receptor (beta chain) was obtained from a study of vaccination effects on CD4 cells after COVID-19. On the study more broadly: Post-vaccine sample collection fell at a median of 72 days after the second dose.

The repertoire was sequenced with immunoSEQ multiplex PCR; TCRdb's copy has only in-frame clones and lacks some. The sample shows about 25,000 clones, approximately 69% of them seen only once. ViraFEST used viral peptide pools to expand antigen-specific CD4+ T cells before sequencing. At the end of roughly 9 days of culture, CD4+ T cells were isolated. Each participant was administered two doses of either the BNT162b2 or the mRNA-1273 vaccine. Prior SARS-CoV-2 infection was absent in the vaccine recipients, as shown by negative nucleocapsid antibodies. Fresh IL-2-containing medium replaced half the medium on days 3 and 7. This CDR3 region has 16 residues. Germline V lookup: CDR1 SNHLY, CDR2 FYNNEI. V lost 5 bases to trimming and J lost 2 bases, with 17 bases between them. Comment on this clone: What it binds is not known.

The source was CD4+ T cells from PBMCs cultured with SARS-CoV-2 spike peptides, collected after COVID-19 vaccination. The clonotype was recovered from a human donor who received a COVID-19 vaccine. The J gene is TRBJ2-3, the V gene TRBV2, with D hard to call. CDR3 in amino acids: CASSISIPKDTDTQYF. As DNA, the CDR3 is TGTGCCAGCAGTATCAGTATTCCTAAAGACACAGATACGCAGTATTTT.